This T cell receptor (beta chain) is drawn from a study of blood T cell repertoires in COVID-19 (dated by TCRdb to the early 2020s). Broadly, across the study: Samples from collaborators originated in the United States, Italy and Spain and spanned both the acute and convalescent phases of COVID-19. The repertoires were released in a freely available public database intended as a resource for research on the immune response to SARS-CoV-2. Nearly every sample came with metadata listing a de-identified subject ID, COVID-19 status, age in years and sex. The prospective study material was composed of cDNA or gDNA derived from T cells, B-cell-depleted T cells, or PBMCs. Samples came from the ongoing ImmuneRACE study (first 160 participants) plus 1,254 subjects from 6 global collaborators. Subjects who had been exposed to COVID-19, were actively infected with it, or had recovered from it provided the deeply sampled blood TCRbeta repertoires that made up the dataset. Where HLA class I and class II types were available, the types were taken from metadata supplied by the sample provider, not from assay-based typing. The research as a whole found: The amount of clinical and demographic metadata varied by source and participant and was provided uncurated.

This clone appeared once. There is no known antigen for this receptor. No qualities accompany the bases; no much larger clone lies one base away. The CDR3 starts with the cysteine, ends with the phenylalanine, and has 14 residues. CDR3 DNA only is kept here, 42 bases in frame from base 1. The germline V gene yields SGHAT for CDR1 and FQNNGV for CDR2. A distance of 5 bases separates the germline ends of V and J, which lose 1 base and 0 bases respectively. TCRbeta CDR3 regions were amplified from genomic DNA by means of the immunoSEQ Assay, a bias-controlled multiplex PCR. The original methods were these. The number of nucleated cells in each sample was estimated from the amplification of reference gene primers within the assay. Sequence reads were collapsed and filtered to measure the absolute abundance of every unique TCRbeta CDR3 rearrangement. For each sample, productive Simpson clonality was calculated as the square root of Simpson's diversity index over productive rearrangements. Sourced from immuneACCESS, this table was stored by TCRdb with only in-frame sequences that have V and J called. A share of the clones is absent; for the studies checked, an unresolved V gene accounts for under half, and the remainder has no known explanation. V, J and clone size are those of that table, while D and trimming were read from the DNA. A total of tens of thousands of clones appear in this sample, approximately 80% of them only once. The ten largest clonotypes hold 6.9% of the sample.

In Seattle, one collaborating source enrolled patients while the infection was active and tracked those patients longitudinally over the course of disease. The collaborating institutions used their own protocols to collect whole blood in K2EDTA tubes. For TCRbeta analysis, collaborator samples were shipped as frozen whole blood, as isolated PBMCs, or as DNA extracted from either sample type. The rearrangement joined TRBV11-2 to TRBJ2-3; the D gene is unclear. This sequence originates from a man under 40 with COVID-19, enrolled during active disease. Input material: peripheral blood. The CDR3 sequence is CASSLGASTDTQYF. Read as DNA, the sequence is TGTGCCAGCAGCTTAGGGGCGAGCACAGATACGCAGTATTTT.